These T cell receptor beta chains were read from a single sample in a study of T cell repertoires in cytomegalovirus infection. TCRdb re-derived calls from the reads in MiXCR, one entry per CDR3 protein. The table lists about 180,000 distinct CDR3 sequences, roughly a sixth of them singletons. Sequencing used CD8+ T cells from PBMCs. The receptors come from a human donor in good health (CMV status not recorded). Some clones in this sample may be carry-over from other donors' samples. Each CDR3 is given with its conserved first and last residue. D genes are given only for firm matches. Expanded clones get a size class; other rows say once, few or many, or leave the size out.

v_call: TRBV7-9; clone_size: few; j_call: TRBJ1-5; d_call: NA; cdr3_aa: CASSLGGGDQPQHF; cdr3_nt: TGTGCCAGCAGCTTAGGGGGGGGAGATCAGCCCCAGCATTTT
v_call: TRBV7-2; clone_size: few; j_call: TRBJ1-1; d_call: NA; cdr3_aa: CASSLDRGRETEAFF; cdr3_nt: TGTGCCAGCAGCTTAGATCGGGGGAGGGAGACTGAAGCTTTCTTT
v_call: TRBV6-5; clone_size: NA; j_call: TRBJ2-2; d_call: NA; cdr3_aa: CASSYGGGVNTGELFF; cdr3_nt: TGTGCCAGCAGTTACGGAGGAGGGGTTAACACCGGGGAGCTGTTTTTT
v_call: TRBV7-2; clone_size: few; j_call: TRBJ2-1; d_call: NA; cdr3_aa: CASSIGPSSYNEQFF; cdr3_nt: TGTGCCAGCAGCATAGGCCCAAGCTCCTACAATGAGCAGTTCTTC
v_call: TRBV6-7; clone_size: few; j_call: TRBJ1-5; d_call: NA; cdr3_aa: CASSYHRDRSNQPQHF; cdr3_nt: TGTGCCAGCAGTTATCACCGGGACCGAAGCAATCAGCCCCAGCATTTT
v_call: TRBV10-3; clone_size: few; j_call: TRBJ2-5; d_call: NA; cdr3_aa: CASRGGQETQYF; cdr3_nt: TGTGCCTCCAGGGGGGGCCAAGAGACCCAGTACTTC
v_call: TRBV2; clone_size: NA; j_call: TRBJ1-1; d_call: NA; cdr3_aa: CASGNGLSNTEAFF; cdr3_nt: TGTGCCAGCGGTAACGGACTCTCGAACACTGAAGCTTTCTTT
v_call: TRBV4-2; clone_size: NA; j_call: TRBJ2-1; d_call: TRBD2; cdr3_aa: CASSQDGGGGVDEQFF; cdr3_nt: TGTGCCAGCAGCCAAGATGGTGGCGGGGGGGTCGATGAGCAGTTCTTC
v_call: TRBV7-9; clone_size: many; j_call: TRBJ2-1; d_call: NA; cdr3_aa: CASTREGHEQFF; cdr3_nt: TGTGCCAGCACCCGAGAAGGCCATGAGCAGTTCTTC
v_call: TRBV11-2; clone_size: NA; j_call: TRBJ2-3; d_call: NA; cdr3_aa: CASSFNDPGTPEAQYF; cdr3_nt: TGTGCCAGCAGCTTTAACGATCCCGGAACCCCGGAGGCGCAGTATTTT
v_call: TRBV7-9; clone_size: many; j_call: TRBJ2-1; d_call: NA; cdr3_aa: CASSFSSVDEQFF; cdr3_nt: TGTGCCAGCAGCTTCTCTAGCGTCGATGAGCAGTTCTTC
v_call: TRBV7-3; clone_size: few; j_call: TRBJ2-2; d_call: TRBD2; cdr3_aa: CASSSTPVPTSGGPFTGELFF; cdr3_nt: TGTGCCAGCAGCTCCACCCCGGTTCCGACTAGCGGGGGGCCGTTCACCGGGGAGCTGTTTTTT
v_call: TRBV7-8; clone_size: many; j_call: TRBJ1-1; d_call: NA; cdr3_aa: CASSPALSTGEAFF; cdr3_nt: TGTGCCAGCAGCCCAGCCCTCTCGACAGGCGAAGCTTTCTTT
v_call: TRBV7-2; clone_size: many; j_call: TRBJ1-1; d_call: NA; cdr3_aa: CASSFNLPEAFF; cdr3_nt: TGTGCCAGCAGCTTTAACCTTCCCGAAGCTTTCTTT
v_call: TRBV7-2; clone_size: NA; j_call: TRBJ1-1; d_call: NA; cdr3_aa: CASSFWVNTEAFF; cdr3_nt: TGTGCCAGCAGCTTTTGGGTGAACACTGAAGCTTTCTTT
v_call: TRBV12-3/TRBV12-4; clone_size: few; j_call: TRBJ2-7; d_call: NA; cdr3_aa: CASSLGGQGEQYF; cdr3_nt: TGTGCCAGCAGTTTAGGTGGGCAGGGCGAGCAGTACTTC
v_call: TRBV5-5; clone_size: NA; j_call: TRBJ2-1; d_call: NA; cdr3_aa: CASTRRGNEQFF; cdr3_nt: TGTGCCAGCACCCGGAGGGGGAATGAGCAGTTCTTC
v_call: TRBV28; clone_size: few; j_call: TRBJ2-3; d_call: TRBD1; cdr3_aa: CATGGQGVRPDTQYF; cdr3_nt: TGTGCCACCGGCGGACAGGGGGTACGTCCAGATACGCAGTATTTT
v_call: TRBV28; clone_size: few; j_call: TRBJ2-5; d_call: NA; cdr3_aa: CASSIRRPQETQYF; cdr3_nt: TGTGCCAGCAGTATCAGGAGACCCCAAGAGACCCAGTACTTC
v_call: TRBV7-3; clone_size: many; j_call: TRBJ2-1; d_call: TRBD1; cdr3_aa: CASSGLGQGDDEQFF; cdr3_nt: TGTGCCAGCAGCGGGTTGGGACAGGGAGACGATGAGCAGTTCTTC
v_call: TRBV10-3; clone_size: many; j_call: TRBJ2-7; d_call: NA; cdr3_aa: CAISEGAFEQYF; cdr3_nt: TGTGCCATCAGTGAAGGTGCGTTCGAGCAGTACTTC
v_call: TRBV28; clone_size: NA; j_call: TRBJ2-7; d_call: NA; cdr3_aa: CASSTTSGLYEQYF; cdr3_nt: TGTGCCAGCAGTACGACTAGTGGGCTTTACGAGCAGTACTTC
v_call: TRBV15; clone_size: few; j_call: TRBJ1-1; d_call: NA; cdr3_aa: CATSRDRAQNTEAFF; cdr3_nt: TGTGCCACCAGCAGAGATAGGGCCCAGAACACTGAAGCTTTCTTT
v_call: TRBV6-2/TRBV6-3; clone_size: few; j_call: TRBJ2-7; d_call: TRBD1; cdr3_aa: CASSNPGQGAYEQYF; cdr3_nt: TGTGCCAGCAGTAATCCGGGACAGGGGGCCTACGAGCAGTACTTC
v_call: TRBV2; clone_size: NA; j_call: TRBJ2-3; d_call: NA; cdr3_aa: CASTRVGTDTQYF; cdr3_nt: TGTGCCAGCACACGGGTTGGGACAGATACGCAGTATTTT
v_call: TRBV20-1; clone_size: NA; j_call: TRBJ2-7; d_call: TRBD1; cdr3_aa: CSARVPDRVSYEQYF; cdr3_nt: TGCAGTGCTAGAGTGCCAGACAGGGTCTCCTACGAGCAGTACTTC
v_call: TRBV7-9; clone_size: NA; j_call: TRBJ1-1; d_call: TRBD1; cdr3_aa: CASSLGGQTMNTEAFF; cdr3_nt: TGTGCCAGCAGCTTAGGGGGACAGACTATGAACACTGAAGCTTTCTTT
v_call: TRBV7-9; clone_size: few; j_call: TRBJ2-7; d_call: TRBD1; cdr3_aa: CASSWDRYEQCF; cdr3_nt: TGTGCCAGCAGCTGGGACAGGTACGAGCAGTGCTTC
v_call: TRBV7-3; clone_size: NA; j_call: TRBJ2-7; d_call: TRBD1; cdr3_aa: CASSSGTGNLSSSYEQYF; cdr3_nt: TGTGCCAGCAGCTCCGGGACAGGGAATCTTAGCAGCTCCTACGAGCAGTACTTC
v_call: TRBV6-2/TRBV6-3; clone_size: few; j_call: TRBJ1-5; d_call: TRBD1; cdr3_aa: CASSSLGQGSNQPQHF; cdr3_nt: TGTGCCAGCAGTTCTCTCGGACAGGGTAGCAATCAGCCCCAGCATTTT
v_call: TRBV12-3/TRBV12-4; clone_size: NA; j_call: TRBJ2-6; d_call: TRBD1; cdr3_aa: CASTGAAGANVLTF; cdr3_nt: TGTGCCAGTACAGGGGCGGCTGGGGCCAACGTCCTGACTTTC
v_call: TRBV6-6; clone_size: NA; j_call: TRBJ2-4; d_call: NA; cdr3_aa: CASSYSTNIQYF; cdr3_nt: TGTGCCAGCAGTTACTCGACGAACATTCAGTACTTC
v_call: TRBV14; clone_size: few; j_call: TRBJ2-5; d_call: TRBD2; cdr3_aa: CASSQEAGYQETQYF; cdr3_nt: TGTGCCAGCAGCCAAGAAGCGGGGTACCAAGAGACCCAGTACTTC
v_call: TRBV9; clone_size: NA; j_call: TRBJ1-2; d_call: TRBD1; cdr3_aa: CASGGGTGEVYGYTF; cdr3_nt: TGTGCCAGCGGCGGCGGGACAGGGGAAGTGTATGGCTACACCTTC
v_call: TRBV7-2; clone_size: few; j_call: TRBJ2-1; d_call: NA; cdr3_aa: CASSWGGYKGGEQFF; cdr3_nt: TGTGCCAGCAGCTGGGGAGGATATAAGGGCGGAGAGCAGTTCTTC
v_call: TRBV7-2; clone_size: NA; j_call: TRBJ2-7; d_call: NA; cdr3_aa: CASSFPFSYEQYF; cdr3_nt: TGTGCCAGCAGCTTTCCTTTCTCCTACGAGCAGTACTTC
v_call: TRBV27; clone_size: few; j_call: TRBJ2-7; d_call: TRBD1; cdr3_aa: CASSPQGQGVGEQYF; cdr3_nt: TGTGCCAGCAGTCCCCAAGGACAGGGGGTAGGCGAGCAGTACTTC
v_call: TRBV7-2; clone_size: NA; j_call: TRBJ1-2; d_call: NA; cdr3_aa: CASSLEEAGFNYGYTF; cdr3_nt: TGTGCCAGCAGCTTAGAGGAGGCAGGTTTTAACTATGGCTACACCTTC
v_call: TRBV28; clone_size: NA; j_call: TRBJ2-1; d_call: NA; cdr3_aa: CASSYTLNEQFF; cdr3_nt: TGTGCCAGCAGTTACACGCTAAATGAGCAGTTCTTC
v_call: TRBV6-2/TRBV6-3; clone_size: NA; j_call: TRBJ2-5; d_call: TRBD2; cdr3_aa: CASSYGLAGQQETQYF; cdr3_nt: TGTGCCAGCAGTTACGGACTAGCGGGGCAACAAGAGACCCAGTACTTC
v_call: TRBV6-6; clone_size: NA; j_call: TRBJ2-5; d_call: NA; cdr3_aa: CASSYDWKRVHQETQYF; cdr3_nt: TGTGCCAGCAGTTACGACTGGAAGCGCGTACACCAAGAGACCCAGTACTTC
v_call: TRBV28; clone_size: many; j_call: TRBJ1-4; d_call: TRBD1; cdr3_aa: CASSLAHGRGWTNEKLFF; cdr3_nt: TGTGCCAGCAGTTTGGCCCACGGCAGGGGGTGGACTAATGAAAAACTGTTTTTT
v_call: TRBV7-8; clone_size: NA; j_call: TRBJ2-7; d_call: TRBD1; cdr3_aa: CAISLEGTGNKPYEQYF; cdr3_nt: TGTGCCATCAGCTTAGAAGGGACAGGGAATAAACCCTACGAGCAGTACTTC
v_call: TRBV29-1; clone_size: NA; j_call: TRBJ2-1; d_call: TRBD1; cdr3_aa: CSVEGGQGASYNEQFF; cdr3_nt: TGCAGCGTTGAAGGGGGACAGGGGGCTTCTTACAATGAGCAGTTCTTC
v_call: TRBV7-9; clone_size: few; j_call: TRBJ1-2; d_call: NA; cdr3_aa: CASSTTGGLLVKGYGYTF; cdr3_nt: TGTGCCAGCAGCACGACCGGCGGGCTCCTCGTTAAGGGGTATGGCTACACCTTC
v_call: TRBV7-2; clone_size: few; j_call: TRBJ1-2; d_call: NA; cdr3_aa: CASSPRTYNYGYTF; cdr3_nt: TGTGCCAGCAGCCCTAGAACATATAACTATGGCTACACCTTC
v_call: TRBV7-9; clone_size: NA; j_call: TRBJ1-1; d_call: TRBD1; cdr3_aa: CASTKPADRGLPEAFF; cdr3_nt: TGTGCCAGCACCAAGCCTGCGGACAGGGGGCTTCCTGAAGCTTTCTTT
v_call: TRBV6-2/TRBV6-3; clone_size: few; j_call: TRBJ1-1; d_call: NA; cdr3_aa: CASSFYLNTEAFF; cdr3_nt: TGTGCCAGCAGTTTCTATTTGAACACTGAAGCTTTCTTT
v_call: TRBV12-3/TRBV12-4; clone_size: NA; j_call: TRBJ1-1; d_call: TRBD1; cdr3_aa: CASSPTGEKDNTEAFF; cdr3_nt: TGTGCCAGCAGTCCTACAGGGGAGAAGGATAACACTGAAGCTTTCTTT
v_call: TRBV9; clone_size: few; j_call: TRBJ2-3; d_call: TRBD2; cdr3_aa: CASSMIAGGQGDTQYF; cdr3_nt: TGTGCCAGCAGCATGATAGCGGGGGGGCAGGGAGATACGCAGTATTTT
v_call: TRBV4-1; clone_size: few; j_call: TRBJ2-2; d_call: NA; cdr3_aa: CASSLVSAGELFF; cdr3_nt: TGCGCCAGCAGCCTCGTGAGCGCCGGGGAGCTGTTTTTT
v_call: TRBV7-8; clone_size: NA; j_call: TRBJ1-1; d_call: NA; cdr3_aa: CASSLAYGQKNTEAFF; cdr3_nt: TGTGCCAGCAGCTTAGCGTACGGACAGAAGAACACTGAAGCTTTCTTT
v_call: TRBV7-2; clone_size: few; j_call: TRBJ1-1; d_call: TRBD1; cdr3_aa: CASSADRVNTEAFF; cdr3_nt: TGTGCCAGCAGCGCCGACAGGGTGAACACTGAAGCTTTCTTT
v_call: TRBV7-9; clone_size: NA; j_call: TRBJ2-3; d_call: NA; cdr3_aa: CASSLPTRSTDTQYF; cdr3_nt: TGTGCCAGCAGCTTACCGACTAGGAGCACAGATACGCAGTATTTT
v_call: TRBV7-6; clone_size: NA; j_call: TRBJ2-1; d_call: NA; cdr3_aa: CASSLVDWGTSYNEQFF; cdr3_nt: TGTGCCAGCAGCTTAGTAGATTGGGGGACCTCCTACAATGAGCAGTTCTTC
v_call: TRBV6-5; clone_size: once; j_call: TRBJ2-1; d_call: TRBD1; cdr3_aa: CASSYSRDRGKYEQFF; cdr3_nt: TGTGCCAGCAGTTACTCTCGGGACAGAGGAAAGTATGAGCAGTTCTTC
v_call: TRBV4-3; clone_size: NA; j_call: TRBJ1-2; d_call: NA; cdr3_aa: CASSARGTSDYGYTF; cdr3_nt: TGCGCCAGCAGCGCTAGAGGGACGTCTGACTATGGCTACACCTTC
v_call: TRBV29-1; clone_size: few; j_call: TRBJ2-3; d_call: NA; cdr3_aa: CSVDAAAGGGDTQYF; cdr3_nt: TGCAGCGTTGATGCGGCAGCCGGTGGGGGAGATACGCAGTATTTT
v_call: TRBV6-5; clone_size: few; j_call: TRBJ1-1; d_call: NA; cdr3_aa: CASSPDGSNTEAFF; cdr3_nt: TGTGCCAGCAGCCCTGACGGATCGAACACTGAAGCTTTCTTT
v_call: TRBV4-2; clone_size: NA; j_call: TRBJ2-7; d_call: NA; cdr3_aa: CASSQGQGTSYEQYF; cdr3_nt: TGTGCCAGCAGCCAAGGCCAAGGGACCTCCTACGAGCAGTACTTC